One and the same sample provided the 32 T cell receptor beta chains below, sequenced in a study of T cell changes during pregnancy in multiple sclerosis. TCRdb keeps only in-frame clones here, not all; method: immunoSEQ multiplex PCR. The sample shows about 24,000 clones, approximately 86% of them seen only once. This material consisted of CD4+ T cells from peripheral blood mononuclear cells, taken in the second trimester of pregnancy. The receptors come from a female donor in good health, enrolled as a control in a pregnancy study.

The chain is built from TRBV9 and TRBJ1-1; D is unclear. CDR1 and CDR2 from the germline V gene are SGDLS and YYNGEE. The CDR3 is 15 amino acids. V gave up 0 bases and J gave up 8 bases, with 17 bases separating them. The CDR3 reads CASSVATGGISEAFF. CDR3 in DNA: TGTGCCAGCAGCGTAGCTACGGGAGGAATATCAGAAGCTTTCTTT.

V is TRBV5-6 and J is TRBJ1-2, with D unresolved. Trimming took 2 bases from V and 2 from J, leaving 16 bases between them. This CDR3 region has 16 residues. Germline V gene lookup returns CDR1 SGHDT and CDR2 YYEEEE. The CDR3 sequence is CASSFQARAYNYGYTF. The CDR3 DNA sequence: TGTGCCAGCAGCTTCCAGGCGCGGGCCTACAACTATGGCTACACCTTC.

This clone was picked up one time. V is TRBV15 and J is TRBJ2-1, with TRBD2 identical over 7 bases. Trimming cost V 0 bases and J 10 bases; bases outside gene matches: 3. The CDR3 totals 13 residues. Per the germline V gene, CDR1 is LNHNV and CDR2 is YYDKDF (reference sequence). CDR3: CATSRELASEQFF. CDR3 DNA sequence: TGTGCCACCAGCAGAGAACTAGCGAGCGAGCAGTTCTTC.

This clone was seen only once. The chain carries TRBV11-1 and TRBJ2-3; D unresolved. The V gene lost 7 bases and the J gene lost 5 bases, with 4 bases spanning the gap. Germline V CDR1 and CDR2: SGHAT, FQDESV (reference sequence). The CDR3 has 10 amino acids. This chain's CDR3 is CASTGDTQYF. The CDR3 nucleotides are TGTGCCAGCACGGGAGATACGCAGTATTTT.

The chain carries TRBV5-1 and TRBJ1-6, with D perhaps TRBD1 (5 bases). Germline assignment: CDR1 SGHRS and CDR2 YFSETQ. V was clipped by 2 bases and J by 10 bases, with 13 bases between them. There are 14 residues in the CDR3. The CDR3 DNA follows: TGCGCCAGCAGCTTAGGGGTTCCCAGGTCACCCCTCCACTTT. Translation gives CASSLGVPRSPLHF.

This chain links TRBV30 with TRBJ1-6, with D maybe TRBD1 (5 bases). This CDR3 has 14 amino acids. Trimming left V 4 bases short and J 4 bases short, with 11 bases between. CDR1 and CDR2 (germline): GTSNPN, SVGIG (reference sequence). The CDR3 region has the DNA TGTGCCTGGAATAGGGAGGGGTATAATTCACCCCTCCACTTT. Protein product: CAWNREGYNSPLHF.

In this sample, this clone turned up once. V usage is TRBV21-1 and J usage is TRBJ2-1; TRBD2 is taken as the D call from the table, unchecked against the DNA. TRBV21-1 is a pseudogene. This CDR3 comprises 18 residues. The CDR3 loop is CASSKGLAGTTFYNEQFF. The DNA for the CDR3 is TGTGCCAGCAGCAAGGGACTAGCGGGGACGACTTTCTACAATGAGCAGTTCTTC.

The rearrangement uses TRBV12-5 and TRBJ1-1, with a weak D call TRBD1 (6 bases). The CDR3 sequence is 14 residues long. CDR1 and CDR2 (germline): LGHNT, FRNRAP. V lost 5 bases and J lost 3, with 13 bases in between. The CDR3 nucleotides read TGTGCTAGTGGTCCCGGGACAAGTCACACTGAAGCTTTCTTT. It yields the protein CASGPGTSHTEAFF.

The chain has TRBV7-9 and TRBJ1-6; 7 bases align to TRBD1. The ends lost 1 base at V and 4 bases at J; junction bases unmatched: 1. This CDR3 contains 15 residues. Per the germline V gene, CDR1 is SEHNR and CDR2 is FQNEAQ (reference sequence). As DNA, the CDR3 is TGTGCCAGCAGCTTAGAGGGGGCATATAATTCACCCCTCCACTTT. Residues: CASSLEGAYNSPLHF.

This clone was seen more than once but under ten times. The chain is built from TRBV19 and TRBJ2-7; TRBD1 aligns across 7 bases. The trim removed 6 bases at V and 4 bases at J, leaving 6 bases unmatched. The CDR3 totals 13 residues. CDR1 and CDR2 (germline): LNHDA, SQIVND (reference sequence). The CDR3 sequence is CASRPQGVYEQYF. As DNA, the CDR3 is TGTGCCAGTAGACCGCAGGGGGTGTACGAGCAGTACTTC. Based on the CDR3 plus reference TRBV19 and TRBJ2-7, the full variable domain is DGGITQSPKYLFRKEGQNVTLSCEQNLNHDAMYWYRQDPGQGLRLIYYSQIVNDFQKGDIAEGYSVSREKKESFPLTVTSAQKNPTAFYLCASRPQGVYEQYFGPGTRLTVT.

The chain combines TRBV5-5 with TRBJ1-2; tentatively, D is TRBD1 (6 bases). CDR3 length: 14 amino acids. Germline V gene sequence: CDR1 SGHKS, CDR2 YYEKEE (reference sequence). Trimming shortened V by 4 bases and J by 4 bases, and 14 bases separated the two germline ends. CDR3 protein: CASSRTTGGYGYTF. For the CDR3, the DNA is TGTGCCAGCAGCCGAACGACAGGCGGCTATGGCTACACCTTC.

CDR3: CASSGGRGPQETQYF. The CDR3 DNA follows: TGTGCCAGCAGTGGGGGCAGGGGACCGCAAGAGACCCAGTACTTC. V usage is TRBV2 and J usage is TRBJ2-5; possibly TRBD1 for D (6 bases). This CDR3 is built from 15 residues. Trimming took off 4 bases at V and 2 bases at J, with 14 bases between the two ends. CDR1 SNHLY and CDR2 FYNNEI come from the germline V gene.

This clone was counted once. V gene TRBV5-6 combines with J gene TRBJ1-5; 7 bases agree with TRBD1. The germline V gene has CDR1 SGHDT and CDR2 YYEEEE. Trimming at V came to 4 bases and at J to 3 bases, leaving 4 bases not matched to a gene. This CDR3 contains 14 residues. DNA for the CDR3: TGTGCCAGCAGCCGGGACAGATCCAATCAGCCCCAGCATTTT. Protein sequence: CASSRDRSNQPQHF.

V and J are TRBV7-2 and TRBJ2-7, with 7 bases fitting TRBD2. This CDR3 has 15 residues. CDR1 and CDR2 from the germline V gene are SGHTA and FQGNSA. Trimming took 3 bases from V and 3 from J; bases not matched to a gene: 8. CDR3 sequence reads: CASSFRAGDLYEQYF. The CDR3 DNA reads TGTGCCAGCAGCTTTAGGGCGGGAGACCTCTACGAGCAGTACTTC.

CDR3: CASSRIYRVLVEKLFF. Here the CDR3 DNA reads TGCGCCAGCAGTCGAATTTACAGGGTCTTAGTGGAAAAACTGTTTTTT. The chain recombines TRBV10-1 with TRBJ1-4; D possibly corresponds to TRBD1 (6 bases). CDR1 and CDR2 from the germline V gene are WNHNN and SYGVQD (reference sequence). V was trimmed by 5 bases and J by 8 bases, leaving 21 bases between them. The CDR3 totals 16 residues.

This chain joins TRBV2 and TRBJ2-1; no reliable D call. The CDR3 sequence is 12 residues long. Germline V gene data show CDR1 as SNHLY and CDR2 as FYNNEI. V was cut by 3 bases and J by 8 bases, with 8 bases left in between. The CDR3 spells CASSDRFDEQFF. DNA for the CDR3: TGTGCCAGCAGTGACAGGTTCGATGAGCAGTTCTTC.

The chain has TRBV10-2 and TRBJ1-1, with a tentative D call TRBD1 (5 bases). The germline V and J ends were trimmed by 0 bases and 11 bases, with 16 bases remaining between them. The CDR3 covers 14 residues. Germline CDR1 is WSHSY and CDR2 is SAAADI. The CDR3 loop is CASSESSWGGRAFF. The CDR3 nucleotides are TGCGCCAGCAGTGAGTCGTCGTGGGGCGGAAGGGCTTTCTTT.

This clone has a single count. The gene calls are TRBV7-2 and TRBJ2-7, with 10 positions matching TRBD1. The CDR3 has 15 amino acids. V lost 5 bases and J lost 7; bases outside the gene matches: 11. Germline V CDR1 and CDR2: SGHTA, FQGNSA. CDR3 residues: CASSQRDRGRVEQYF. The CDR3 DNA follows: TGTGCCAGCAGCCAAAGGGACAGGGGTCGGGTTGAGCAGTACTTC.

The chain employs TRBV30 and TRBJ2-7; D not resolved. The V gene's germline CDR1 is GTSNPN and CDR2 SVGIG (reference sequence). V shed 0 bases and J shed 4 bases, with 7 bases lying between them. CDR3 size: 12 residues. CDR3 coding DNA: TGTGCCTGGAGTGTACAAGTTTACGAGCAGTACTTC. It is translated as CAWSVQVYEQYF.

The chain couples TRBV4-3 to TRBJ2-5; D is possibly TRBD2 (6 bases). Trimming pared 1 base from V and 4 bases from J, leaving 13 bases between. Germline CDR1 and CDR2: LGHNA and YSLEER. The CDR3 is 15 residues long. The CDR3 loop is CASSQGEAGRETQYF. CDR3 nucleotides: TGCGCCAGCAGCCAAGGGGAGGCAGGTAGAGAGACCCAGTACTTC.

By sample fraction, this clone is medium-sized. The gene calls are TRBV7-3 and TRBJ2-1; the match to TRBD2 covers 8 bases. The CDR3 loop spans 13 amino acids. Trimming took 4 bases from V and 12 from J; bases not matched to a gene: 8. CDR1 and CDR2 (germline): SGHTA, FQGTGA. The CDR3 DNA follows: TGTGCCAGCAGCTCCGGGGGGACTAGTATGCAGTTCTTC. It specifies CASSSGGTSMQFF.

The rearrangement joins TRBV9 to TRBJ2-1, with TRBD2 matching over 14 bases. The CDR3 sequence is 16 residues long. CDR1 SGDLS and CDR2 YYNGEE come from the germline V gene. Trimming removed 2 bases from V and 6 bases from J; junction bases left unmatched: 4. The CDR3 is CASSVGTSGGANEQFF. The CDR3 DNA sequence: TGTGCCAGCAGCGTCGGGACTAGCGGGGGTGCCAATGAGCAGTTCTTC.

This chain uses TRBV11-2 with TRBJ2-7, with 7 positions matching TRBD2. This CDR3 spans 19 amino acids. J was trimmed by 2 bases and V by 3 bases; bases with no gene match: 19. CDR1 and CDR2 from the germline V gene are SGHAT and FQNNGV. CDR3: CASSFEFLSGAGEPYEQYF. In nucleotides, the CDR3 is TGTGCCAGCAGCTTTGAGTTTCTGAGTGGGGCGGGAGAACCCTACGAGCAGTACTTC.

This clone appeared a few times. This rearrangement joins TRBV25-1 to TRBJ1-1; perhaps TRBD1 as D (6 bases). The CDR3 covers 14 residues. V gave up 2 bases and J gave up 4 bases, with 11 bases separating them. Germline CDR1 and CDR2: MGHDK and SYGVNS. CDR3 loop: CASSETGRGTEAFF. In DNA, the CDR3 is TGTGCCAGCAGTGAAACAGGGAGGGGCACTGAAGCTTTCTTT.

The CDR3 protein is CSVVPGEEQFF. In nucleotides, the CDR3 is TGCAGCGTTGTCCCTGGAGAGGAGCAGTTCTTC. This rearrangement joins TRBV29-1 to TRBJ2-1; D unclear. In germline, CDR1 is SQVTM, CDR2 ANQGSEA. The ends were cut back, 4 bases at V and 10 bases at J, with 11 bases in the middle. The CDR3 covers 11 residues.

This chain uses TRBV7-6 with TRBJ1-4, with D possibly being TRBD1 (6 bases). The length of the CDR3 is 17 residues. V dropped 1 base and J dropped 2 bases, with 14 bases sitting between them. Germline CDR1 reads SGHVS; CDR2 reads FNYEAQ. The CDR3, as DNA: TGTGCCAGCAGCTTAGATTCAGGGGCTGGGACTAATGAAAAACTGTTTTTT. Its translation: CASSLDSGAGTNEKLFF.

The V and J genes are TRBV21-1 and TRBJ2-1; TRBD1 was called by the table and not checked on the DNA. TRBV21-1 is termed a pseudogene. This CDR3 comprises 16 residues. CDR3 DNA sequence: TGTGCCAGCAGCAAAGGCCCGAGGACAGGGATCAATGAGCAGTTCTTC. It yields the protein CASSKGPRTGINEQFF.

V and J are TRBV9 and TRBJ1-1; D is unclear. The CDR3 loop spans 16 amino acids. Between the trimmed V and J ends, which lost 0 bases and 0 bases, there was a span of 12 bases. Germline V gene data show CDR1 as SGDLS and CDR2 as YYNGEE. CDR3 region: CASSVGPTDMNTEAFF. The DNA of the CDR3 is TGTGCCAGCAGCGTAGGGCCTACAGACATGAACACTGAAGCTTTCTTT.

The table lists this clone with a few counts. This CDR3 is CASSREQGGSPLHF. CDR3 nucleotides: TGTGCCAGCAGTAGGGAACAGGGGGGATCACCCCTCCACTTT. The chain recombines TRBV2 with TRBJ1-6, with 8 bases that match TRBD1. Per the germline V gene, CDR1 is SNHLY and CDR2 is FYNNEI. The CDR3 has 14 amino acids. V was clipped by 5 bases and J by 10 bases; unmatched bases: 7.

The V call is TRBV28, the J call TRBJ2-2; D is possibly TRBD2 (5 bases). The V gene's germline CDR1 is MDHEN and CDR2 SYDVKM. The CDR3 runs 14 residues. V was pared by 7 bases and J by 4 bases, with 13 bases between. The CDR3 sequence is CASIGLAPTGELFF. The CDR3 DNA reads as TGTGCCAGCATCGGATTAGCGCCCACCGGGGAGCTGTTTTTT.

This rearrangement joins TRBV6-5 to TRBJ1-3; tentatively, D is TRBD1 (6 bases). V shed 6 bases and J shed 0 bases, with 12 bases lying between them. CDR3 size: 15 residues. Germline V gives CDR1 MNHEY, CDR2 SVGAGI. CDR3 protein: CASRPQGSSGNTIYF. The CDR3 DNA reads TGTGCCAGCAGACCTCAGGGGTCCTCTGGAAACACCATATATTTT.

V gene TRBV5-1 combines with J gene TRBJ2-2; 8 bases line up with TRBD2. After removal of 4 bases from V and 0 bases from J, the junction contained 5 bases not matched to a gene. Per germline, CDR1 SGHRS and CDR2 YFSETQ. CDR3 length equals 16 residues. The CDR3 is CASSLVLAANTGELFF. CDR3 DNA: TGCGCCAGCAGCCTAGTACTAGCGGCGAACACCGGGGAGCTGTTTTTT.